A single sample gave rise to the 30 T cell receptor beta chains below, sequenced in a study of shared clonotypes between healthy human individuals. Produced via immunoSEQ multiplex PCR; TCRdb's table is partial and in-frame only. The data contain some 530,000 clones, about 84% of them seen just once; the ten biggest clones take up about 13%. The specimen was PBMCs. The receptor source for this set is a woman aged 40 to 49 in good health. Some clones in this sample may be carry-over from other donors' samples.

The V call is TRBV30, the J call TRBJ1-5; TRBD1 aligns across 7 bases. Looked up from germline, CDR1 is GTSNPN and CDR2 is SVGIG (reference sequence). Germline trimming cut 2 bases from V and 3 bases from J; bases unmatched to any gene: 7. This CDR3 comprises 15 residues. The CDR3 bases are TGTGCCTGGAGTCCGACAGGGTCCTACAATCAGCCCCAGCATTTT. Protein: CAWSPTGSYNQPQHF.

Comments on this clone: Given a far larger clone just one base away, this is likely a sequencing read error. The chain combines TRBV15 with TRBJ1-1, with D hard to call. Germline-derived CDR1 and CDR2 are LNHNV and YYDKDF (reference sequence). CDR3 length equals 16 residues. The CDR3 loop reads CATSREGGALNTESFF. CDR3 nucleotides: TGTGCCACCAGCAGAGAAGGTGGAGCCTTGAACACTGAATCTTTCTTT.

Points on this clone: This likely came from a read error, as a far larger clone is one base away. The chain uses TRBV5-1 and TRBJ2-1, with D possibly matching TRBD2 (5 bases). The length of the CDR3 is 13 residues. The V and J ends lost 5 bases and 6 bases respectively, with 12 bases between them. The germline V gene has CDR1 SGHRS and CDR2 YFSETQ. The CDR3 loop reads CASSWASSNEQFF. CDR3 nucleotide sequence: TGCGCCAGCAGTTGGGCTAGCAGCAATGAGCAGTTCTTC.

This chain uses TRBV27 with TRBJ2-3; D may match TRBD1 or TRBD2 (5 bases each). Germline V lookup: CDR1 MNHEY, CDR2 SMNVEV (reference sequence). The CDR3 is 15 residues long. Trimming removed 1 base from V and 1 base from J, with 9 bases in between. CDR3 sequence (DNA): TGTGCCAGCAGTTTATGGGACGGGGGCACAGATACGCAGTATTTT. The encoded protein is CASSLWDGGTDTQYF.

This clone came up a few times. The V gene is TRBV4-2, the J gene TRBJ2-1; TRBD2 might be the D (6 bases). This CDR3 is 17 amino acids long. The germline gives CDR1 LGHNA, CDR2 YNFKEQ. V dropped 1 base and J dropped 3 bases, with 16 bases sitting between them. The CDR3 coding sequence is TGTGCCAGCAGCCAAGCGACCGGGACTGGGAGCTACAATGAGCAGTTCTTC. Its translation: CASSQATGTGSYNEQFF.

V and J are TRBV7-2 and TRBJ2-2, with unresolved D. CDR1 is SGHTA, CDR2 FQGNSA, per germline. The CDR3 is 14 residues long. Deletions cut 5 bases from V and 4 bases from J, with 11 bases between. CDR3 loop: CASSPLPGTGELFF. DNA of the CDR3: TGTGCCAGCAGCCCCCTCCCAGGCACCGGGGAGCTGTTTTTT.

A word on this clone: A much larger clone lies one base from this, so it may be a read error. The chain combines TRBV7-3 with TRBJ2-5; 11 bases fit TRBD2. This CDR3 region has 18 residues. Losses at the gene ends were 0 bases for V and 11 bases for J; bases not matched to a gene: 17. The germline gives CDR1 SGHTA, CDR2 FQGTGA. This chain's CDR3 is CASSLTSSGRSSPYGQYF. CDR3 DNA: TGTGCCAGCAGCTTAACCTCTAGCGGGAGGAGTAGCCCCTACGGGCAGTACTTC.

This clone has just a few counts. This sequence joins TRBV7-9 and TRBJ2-5, with TRBD1 as a possible D gene (6 bases). This CDR3 has 16 amino acids. V gave up 5 bases and J gave up 4 bases, with 20 bases separating them. CDR1 is SEHNR, CDR2 FQNEAQ, per germline (reference sequence). Written as DNA, the CDR3 is TGTGCCAGCAGCCCAATGGGGGCGCTCGGAGTAGAGACCCAGTACTTC. Encoded protein: CASSPMGALGVETQYF.

Regarding this clone: This likely reflects a read error, since a far larger clone is one base away. CDR3 residues: CASSLRLAGPCEQYF. Here the CDR3 DNA reads TGTGCCAGCAGCCTCCGACTAGCGGGTCCCTGCGAGCAGTACTTC. The chain links TRBV11-2 to TRBJ2-7; the match to TRBD2 covers 10 bases. Germline V gene sequence: CDR1 SGHAT, CDR2 FQNNGV. The CDR3 extends over 15 amino acids. V lost 5 bases, J lost 6 bases, and 10 bases stayed unmatched.

The chain couples TRBV6-1 to TRBJ1-2; D unresolved. The CDR3 runs 14 residues. CDR1 and CDR2 (germline): MNHNS, SASEGT. The V end lost 2 bases, the J end lost 4 bases, and 11 bases lay between the germline ends. CDR3: CASSELGSGYGYTF. DNA of the CDR3: TGTGCCAGCAGTGAATTAGGGTCGGGCTATGGCTACACCTTC.

The chain employs TRBV18 and TRBJ2-7, with a weak D call TRBD2 (6 bases). V was trimmed by 6 bases and J by 8 bases, leaving 17 bases between them. The germline V gene has CDR1 KGHSH and CDR2 LQKENI. The CDR3 loop spans 13 amino acids. This CDR3 reads CASSPPGLVKQYF. CDR3 nucleotides: TGTGCCAGCTCCCCCCCGGGACTCGTCAAGCAGTACTTC.

J is TRBJ1-5 and V is TRBV7-2; D unclear. This CDR3 contains 14 residues. Trimming took 6 bases from V and 5 from J, leaving 14 bases between them. CDR1 SGHTA and CDR2 FQGNSA come from the germline V gene. The CDR3 reads CASSSTPVHQPQHF. CDR3 DNA: TGTGCCAGCAGTTCCACCCCGGTACATCAGCCCCAGCATTTT. Complete variable domain (other parts from reference TRBV7-2 and TRBJ1-5): GAGVSQSPSNKVTEKGKDVELRCDPISGHTALYWYRQSLGQGLEFLIYFQGNSAPDKSGLPSDRFSAERTGGSVSTLTIQRTQQEDSAVYLCASSSTPVHQPQHFGDGTRLSIL.

Many counts were recorded for this clone. The sample carries other DNA sequences with the same CDR3. The chain is built from TRBV29-1 and TRBJ2-1; 9 bases align to TRBD2. The ends lost 5 bases at V and 0 bases at J; junction bases unmatched: 5. CDR1 SQVTM and CDR2 ANQGSEA come from the germline V gene. The CDR3 runs to 15 residues. This CDR3 reads CSVQISGSSYNEQFF. As DNA, the CDR3 is TGCAGCGTTCAAATTAGCGGGAGCTCCTACAATGAGCAGTTCTTC.

This clone was detected once. The CDR3 nucleotides read TGTGCCAGCAGTGAGTCCCGGCGGGAGCTCGCAGATACGCAGTATTTT. Translation: CASSESRRELADTQYF. The gene calls are TRBV6-1 and TRBJ2-3; 7 nucleotides agree with TRBD2. The V gene's germline CDR1 is MNHNS and CDR2 SASEGT. The CDR3 extends over 16 amino acids. V lost 3 bases, J lost 4 bases, and 10 bases stayed unmatched.

As concerns this clone: A far larger clone is only one base removed, so a read error is likely. This sample includes further DNA sequences coding for the same CDR3. The rearrangement uses TRBV6-5 and TRBJ1-5, with a possible D match to TRBD1 (5 bases). The CDR3 runs 14 residues. Germline values: CDR1 MNHEY, CDR2 SVGAGI. The V end was cut by 6 bases, the J end by 7 bases, with 16 bases between. DNA of the CDR3: TGTGCCAGCAGCCCCTCAAGTGGGGACCAGCCCCAGCATTTT. This translates into CASSPSSGDQPQHF.

This clone was detected only once. The J gene is TRBJ2-2, the V gene TRBV5-1, with TRBD2 matching over 11 bases. V shed 2 bases, J shed 3 bases, and the junction held 6 bases outside the gene matches. The germline CDR1 and CDR2 sequences are SGHRS and YFSETQ. This CDR3 is 17 amino acids long. Here the CDR3 reads CASSLPGTSGYTGELFF. Written as DNA, the CDR3 is TGCGCCAGCAGCTTACCCGGGACTAGCGGATACACCGGGGAGCTGTTTTTT.

The V and J genes are TRBV2 and TRBJ2-5; 10 positions agree with TRBD1. V trimming: 7 bases; J trimming: 5 bases; junction bases outside the gene matches: 4. The CDR3 runs to 13 residues. Per the germline V gene, CDR1 is SNHLY and CDR2 is FYNNEI. CDR3 region: CASKGTGVETQYF. DNA of the CDR3: TGTGCCAGCAAAGGGACAGGGGTTGAGACCCAGTACTTC. Full variable domain (rest looked up from reference TRBV2 and TRBJ2-5): EPEVTQTPSHQVTQMGQEVILRCVPISNHLYFYWYRQILGQKVEFLVSFYNNEISEKSEIFDDQFSVERPDGSNFTLKIRSTKLEDSAMYFCASKGTGVETQYFGPGTRLLVL.

About this clone: A far larger clone lies a single base away; this is likely a read error. This sample includes further DNA sequences coding for the same CDR3. The chain recombines TRBV4-2 with TRBJ2-7; D tentatively reads TRBD1 or TRBD2 (5 bases each). CDR3 length: 15 amino acids. Per germline, CDR1 LGHNA and CDR2 YNFKEQ. Trimming shortened V by 3 bases and J by 4 bases, and 16 bases separated the two germline ends. The CDR3, as DNA: TGTGCCAGCAGCCAGGGGGTAGCAGACTCATACGAGCAGTACTTC. Translation: CASSQGVADSYEQYF.

This clone has at least ten counts. The gene calls are TRBV9 and TRBJ2-5; possibly TRBD1 for D (6 bases). The V gene's germline CDR1 is SGDLS and CDR2 YYNGEE. The CDR3 has 15 residues. Trimming removed 0 bases at V and 3 bases at J, with 12 bases between. The CDR3 bases are TGTGCCAGCAGCGTAGGCAGGGGCAATGAAGAGACCCAGTACTTC. It codes for CASSVGRGNEETQYF.

This chain links TRBV5-4 with TRBJ2-1, with 11 bases aligning to TRBD1. CDR1 and CDR2 from the germline V gene are SGHNT and YYREEE (reference sequence). J gave up 8 bases and V 9 bases, and 10 bases lay outside the gene matches. The CDR3 covers 14 residues. CDR3 protein: CATRLGQGADEQFF. The CDR3 DNA reads TGTGCCACACGACTTGGACAGGGGGCGGATGAGCAGTTCTTC.

This clone was detected only once. This CDR3 is CASSLLGAALNTQYF. In nucleotides, the CDR3 is TGTGCCAGCAGTTTATTGGGGGCGGCTCTAAATACGCAGTATTTT. The rearrangement uses TRBV27 and TRBJ2-3, with D possibly being TRBD1 (6 bases). The CDR3 is 15 residues long. V was shortened by 1 base and J by 7 bases, with 15 bases between the two germline ends. The germline gives CDR1 MNHEY, CDR2 SMNVEV (reference sequence).

As regards this clone: This sample also contains other DNA sequences that code for the same CDR3. The V and J genes are TRBV19 and TRBJ1-1; no reliable D call. The CDR3 is 13 amino acids. The germline gives CDR1 LNHDA, CDR2 SQIVND (reference sequence). Trimming pared 3 bases from V and 0 bases from J, leaving 5 bases between. The CDR3 loop reads CASSIQVNTEAFF. As DNA, the CDR3 is TGTGCCAGTAGTATTCAGGTGAACACTGAAGCTTTCTTT. The full variable domain, rest sourced from reference TRBV19 and TRBJ1-1, is DGGITQSPKYLFRKEGQNVTLSCEQNLNHDAMYWYRQDPGQGLRLIYYSQIVNDFQKGDIAEGYSVSREKKESFPLTVTSAQKNPTAFYLCASSIQVNTEAFFGQGTRLTVV.

The chain employs TRBV30 and TRBJ1-4; 9 bases line up with TRBD1. Germline CDR1 and CDR2: GTSNPN and SVGIG (reference sequence). This CDR3 contains 14 residues. The J segment lost 7 bases and the V segment lost 1 base, leaving 4 bases of the junction unmatched. The CDR3 reads CAWSGRTGAEKLFF. The DNA for the CDR3 is TGTGCCTGGAGTGGAAGGACAGGGGCTGAAAAACTGTTTTTT.

The rearrangement joins TRBV5-1 to TRBJ2-2; no reliable D call. The CDR3 is 14 residues long. V lost 9 bases and J 1 base, leaving 13 bases between the germline ends. From germline, CDR1 is SGHRS and CDR2 YFSETQ. CDR3 coding DNA: TGCGCCACCACCTACGCAGAGAACACCGGGGAGCTGTTTTTT. This translates into CATTYAENTGELFF. Combining the CDR3 with reference TRBV5-1 and TRBJ2-2 gives the whole variable domain KAGVTQTPRYLIKTRGQQVTLSCSPISGHRSVSWYQQTPGQGLQFLFEYFSETQRNKGNFPGRFSGRQFSNSRSEMNVSTLELGDSALYLCATTYAENTGELFFGEGSRLTVL.

V gene TRBV9 combines with J gene TRBJ2-5; unclear D gene. Trimming took 0 bases from V and 2 from J, leaving 11 bases between them. The germline V gene encodes CDR1 SGDLS and CDR2 YYNGEE. CDR3 length: 15 amino acids. CDR3 sequence reads: CASSVAGRRQETQYF. Written as DNA, the CDR3 is TGTGCCAGCAGCGTAGCCGGACGCCGACAAGAGACCCAGTACTTC.

This clone was detected only a few times. V is TRBV28 and J is TRBJ2-7; D is possibly TRBD1 (8 bases). Trimming stripped 6 bases from V and 4 bases from J, with 13 bases between. Per the germline V gene, CDR1 is MDHEN and CDR2 is SYDVKM. The length of the CDR3 is 13 residues. The CDR3 here is CASRTGGDYEQYF. The CDR3 DNA sequence: TGTGCCAGCAGAACAGGGGGGGATTACGAGCAGTACTTC.

J is TRBJ2-2 and V is TRBV2; possible D gene TRBD2, 5 bases. Per germline, CDR1 SNHLY and CDR2 FYNNEI. V lost 7 bases and J lost 3, with 18 bases in between. The CDR3 is 16 amino acids. DNA for the CDR3: TGTGCCAGCAAAGAGGGAGCTCCGGGGTACACCGGGGAGCTGTTTTTT. As protein: CASKEGAPGYTGELFF.

V usage is TRBV19 and J usage is TRBJ1-2; 10 nucleotides agree with TRBD1. Per germline, CDR1 LNHDA and CDR2 SQIVND (reference sequence). Trimming took 3 bases from V and 8 from J; bases not matched to a gene: 9. The CDR3 extends over 15 amino acids. The CDR3 bases are TGTGCCAGTAGTATCGCCGGGACAGGGGAAGAAGGCTACACCTTC. Encoded protein: CASSIAGTGEEGYTF.

CDR3: CASSIGRSEPQHF. The CDR3 DNA is TGTGCCAGTAGTATTGGCCGATCGGAGCCCCAGCATTTT. The chain uses TRBV19 and TRBJ1-5; D unclear. The CDR3 spans 13 residues. The germline CDR1 and CDR2 sequences are LNHDA and SQIVND (reference sequence). Trimming stripped 3 bases from V and 8 bases from J, with 11 bases between.

As regards this clone: A far larger clone is off by one base, so a read error is likely. This chain connects TRBV7-9 to TRBJ1-2, with TRBD1 matching over 10 bases. V lost 5 bases, J lost 6 bases, and 15 bases stayed unmatched. Germline V gene data show CDR1 as SEHNR and CDR2 as FQNEAQ (reference sequence). CDR3 length: 17 residues. The CDR3: CASSDSGTGANSDGYTF. The CDR3 DNA reads as TGTGCCAGCAGCGATTCGGGGACAGGGGCCAATAGTGATGGCTACACCTTC.